This entry lists 20 T cell receptor beta chains sequenced from one sample in a study of shared clonotypes between healthy human individuals. Assay used: immunoSEQ multiplex PCR; TCRdb lists only in-frame clones, some missing. The sample holds about 690,000 clones; roughly 87% are singletons and the top ten take 34%. Input material: memory CD8+ T cells from PBMCs. Noted subset: CD45RO+ cells pooled with CCR7-negative TemRA cells. The origin of the receptors is a man in his late teens or twenties in good health. Some clones in this sample may be carry-over from other donors' samples.

This sequence joins TRBV7-9 and TRBJ2-7; a weak D match, TRBD1 (6 bases). The CDR3 is 13 residues long. V lost 2 bases and J lost 6, with 11 bases in between. Germline CDR1 and CDR2: SEHNR and FQNEAQ (reference sequence). CDR3 in amino acids: CASSLTGSAEQYF. CDR3 in DNA: TGTGCCAGCAGCTTAACAGGGAGCGCCGAGCAGTACTTC.

The V call is TRBV27, the J call TRBJ2-1, with D perhaps TRBD1 or TRBD2 (5 bases each). Germline V lookup: CDR1 MNHEY, CDR2 SMNVEV (reference sequence). The CDR3 runs 17 residues. V dropped 0 bases and J dropped 0 bases, with 12 bases sitting between them. The DNA for the CDR3 is TGTGCCAGCAGTTTATCGAAAGGGGACCACTCCTACAATGAGCAGTTCTTC. It encodes CASSLSKGDHSYNEQFF.

The chain couples TRBV7-8 to TRBJ2-1, with 9 bases that match TRBD1. The germline CDR1 and CDR2 sequences are SGHVS and FQNEAQ. The CDR3 runs 17 residues. V lost 1 base to trimming and J lost 3 bases; unmatched junction nucleotides: 7. CDR3 DNA: TGTGCCAGCAGCTTAGGAAGCAGGACAGGGGTCTACAATGAGCAGTTCTTC. Encoded protein: CASSLGSRTGVYNEQFF.

J is TRBJ1-5 and V is TRBV28; TRBD1 is a possible D gene (5 bases). The CDR3 is 15 amino acids. With 5 bases removed from V and 0 bases from J, the gap between germline ends came to 11 bases. Germline V gene lookup returns CDR1 MDHEN and CDR2 SYDVKM. CDR3 nucleotide sequence: TGTGCCAGCAGTAGAGCGGGGGATAGCAATCAGCCCCAGCATTTT. As protein: CASSRAGDSNQPQHF.

Here the CDR3 reads CASSYSSRISSYEQYF. The CDR3 DNA reads TGTGCCAGCAGTTACTCGAGCAGGATTAGCTCCTACGAGCAGTACTTC. J is TRBJ2-7 and V is TRBV6-6; D unclear. Per the germline V gene, CDR1 is MNHNY and CDR2 is SVGAGI (reference sequence). V lost 0 bases to trimming and J lost 0 bases, with 12 bases between them. This CDR3 comprises 16 residues.

Comments on this clone: Only one base separates this from a far larger clonotype, so it likely reflects a read error. Other DNA sequences from this sample encode an identical CDR3 as well. The V gene is TRBV4-1, the J gene TRBJ1-2, with D possibly TRBD1 on 5 matching bases. CDR1 MGHRA and CDR2 YSYEKL come from the germline V gene. This CDR3 region has 15 residues. Trimming pared 0 bases from V and 3 bases from J, leaving 11 bases between. CDR3 coding DNA: TGCGCCAGCAGCCAAGAAAGGGGTTCCGACTATGGCTACACCTTC. It is translated as CASSQERGSDYGYTF.

This clone was seen once. This sequence joins TRBV27 and TRBJ2-7; tentatively, D is TRBD2 (6 bases). V was shortened by 3 bases and J by 6 bases, with 15 bases between the two germline ends. The CDR3 covers 14 residues. From germline, CDR1 is MNHEY and CDR2 SMNVEV (reference sequence). The CDR3 sequence: CASSLGGGSPEQYF. For the CDR3, the DNA is TGTGCCAGCAGTTTGGGGGGAGGTAGTCCCGAGCAGTACTTC.

About this clone itself: Distinct nucleotide sequences in the sample also encode this CDR3. The chain is built from TRBV19 and TRBJ1-1; D ambiguous. CDR1 and CDR2 (germline): LNHDA, SQIVND (reference sequence). The CDR3 is 11 amino acids. The germline V and J ends were trimmed by 6 bases and 1 base, with 3 bases remaining between them. CDR3 in DNA: TGTGCCAGTAGCACGAACACTGAAGCTTTCTTT. Amino acids: CASSTNTEAFF.

The V and J genes are TRBV9 and TRBJ2-1; possibly TRBD2 for D (6 bases). Germline CDR1 SGDLS, CDR2 YYNGEE. The V and J ends lost 4 bases and 9 bases respectively, with 17 bases between them. This CDR3 spans 14 amino acids. CDR3 DNA sequence: TGTGCCAGCAGCCGTACCTCGTACGGGAGTGAGCAGTTCTTC. Translation: CASSRTSYGSEQFF. Supplemented by reference TRBV9 and TRBJ2-1, the full variable domain reads DSGVTQTPKHLITATGQRVTLRCSPRSGDLSVYWYQQSLDQGLQFLIQYYNGEERAKGNILERFSAQQFPDLHSELNLSSLELGDSALYFCASSRTSYGSEQFFGPGTRLTVL.

J is TRBJ2-1 and V is TRBV27; 7 bases line up with TRBD2. Germline CDR1 is MNHEY and CDR2 is SMNVEV (reference sequence). The CDR3 length is 14 residues. V gave up 4 bases and J gave up 4 bases; unmatched junction bases: 4. CDR3 protein: CASSWGGIYNEQFF. CDR3 bases: TGTGCCAGCAGTTGGGGGGGAATTTACAATGAGCAGTTCTTC.

The chain employs TRBV7-9 and TRBJ2-7, with no clear D. In germline, CDR1 is SEHNR, CDR2 FQNEAQ (reference sequence). This CDR3 region has 15 residues. V was clipped by 2 bases and J by 5 bases, with 16 bases between them. This CDR3 reads CASSLNQAMTHEQYF. CDR3 sequence (DNA): TGTGCCAGCAGCTTAAACCAGGCAATGACCCACGAGCAGTACTTC.

This clone was found a few times. The chain is built from TRBV7-9 and TRBJ1-2, with 7 bases fitting TRBD1. V lost 3 bases and J lost 3; bases outside the gene matches: 10. The CDR3 sequence is 16 residues long. Germline V CDR1 and CDR2: SEHNR, FQNEAQ (reference sequence). The CDR3, as DNA: TGTGCCAGCAGCTTCCGGCCGGGACAGCAGGACTATGGCTACACCTTC. This sequence encodes CASSFRPGQQDYGYTF.

The chain combines TRBV5-1 with TRBJ2-1; no reliable D call. Germline V CDR1 and CDR2: SGHRS, YFSETQ. V dropped 2 bases and J dropped 6 bases, with 21 bases sitting between them. CDR3 size: 17 residues. CDR3 nucleotide sequence: TGCGCCAGCAGCTTTACCCACGGGCCTACGGGTGGCAATGAGCAGTTCTTC. This encodes CASSFTHGPTGGNEQFF.

The rearrangement uses TRBV29-1 and TRBJ1-1; D not certain. The germline V gene has CDR1 SQVTM and CDR2 ANQGSEA. This CDR3 region has 11 residues. Trimming cost V 2 bases and J 7 bases, with 8 bases left between them. The CDR3 loop is CSVEIWGEAFF. CDR3 bases: TGCAGCGTTGAAATCTGGGGTGAAGCTTTCTTT.

The CDR3 region has the DNA TGTGCCAGCAGCTCACTAGCGGGAGCGGTGAATGAGCAGTTCTTC. The encoded protein is CASSSLAGAVNEQFF. The gene calls are TRBV7-6 and TRBJ2-1; 11 bases are a match to TRBD2. Germline V lookup: CDR1 SGHVS, CDR2 FNYEAQ. CDR3 length: 15 residues. The V gene end was trimmed by 4 bases and the J gene end by 7 bases; junction bases not matched to a gene: 6.

The sample holds one count of this clone. A much bigger clone sits one base away, suggesting this may be a read error. This sample also contains other DNA sequences that code for the same CDR3. The chain recombines TRBV11-2 with TRBJ2-7; no clear D gene. V lost 1 base and J lost 2, with 3 bases in between. Germline-derived CDR1 and CDR2 are SGHAT and FQNNGV. CDR3 length: 12 amino acids. Written as DNA, the CDR3 is TGTGCCAGCAGCTTAGGTGCCTACGAGCAGTACTTC. It translates to CASSLGAYEQYF.

The table lists this clone with a count of one. This sequence joins TRBV7-8 and TRBJ2-5, with D unclear. V lost 1 base to trimming and J lost 1 base, with 4 bases between them. CDR3 length: 13 amino acids. Germline V gene lookup returns CDR1 SGHVS and CDR2 FQNEAQ. CDR3 nucleotide sequence: TGTGCCAGCAGCTTAGTTGTCCAAGAGACCCAGTACTTC. Amino acids: CASSLVVQETQYF.

The CDR3 bases are TGTGCCAGCAGCTCCAGGGGGCAAGTTTACACCGGGGAGCTGTTTTTT. Encoded protein: CASSSRGQVYTGELFF. The chain has TRBV5-6 and TRBJ2-2, with 8 bases that match TRBD1. The junction had 7 bases not matched to a gene; V was cut back by 3 bases and J by 3 bases. This CDR3 region has 16 residues. Germline CDR1 SGHDT, CDR2 YYEEEE.

The chain carries TRBV19 and TRBJ2-5; TRBD1 is a possible D gene (8 bases). V was cut by 5 bases and J by 5 bases, with 18 bases left in between. CDR3 length equals 15 residues. CDR1 is LNHDA and CDR2 is SQIVND in the germline V gene (reference sequence). The CDR3, as DNA: TGTGCCAGTAGTTGGGGGGGGACAGGCGGCGAGACCCAGTACTTC. This codes for CASSWGGTGGETQYF.

The V call is TRBV6-1, the J call TRBJ2-7; D possibly matches TRBD1 or TRBD2 (5 bases each). The ends were cut back, 5 bases at V and 0 bases at J, with 20 bases in the middle. Germline-derived CDR1 and CDR2 are MNHNS and SASEGT. This CDR3 is 17 amino acids long. The CDR3 is CASSQGRLGVYSYEQYF. The CDR3 nucleotides read TGTGCCAGCAGTCAAGGGCGTTTGGGGGTCTACTCCTACGAGCAGTACTTC.